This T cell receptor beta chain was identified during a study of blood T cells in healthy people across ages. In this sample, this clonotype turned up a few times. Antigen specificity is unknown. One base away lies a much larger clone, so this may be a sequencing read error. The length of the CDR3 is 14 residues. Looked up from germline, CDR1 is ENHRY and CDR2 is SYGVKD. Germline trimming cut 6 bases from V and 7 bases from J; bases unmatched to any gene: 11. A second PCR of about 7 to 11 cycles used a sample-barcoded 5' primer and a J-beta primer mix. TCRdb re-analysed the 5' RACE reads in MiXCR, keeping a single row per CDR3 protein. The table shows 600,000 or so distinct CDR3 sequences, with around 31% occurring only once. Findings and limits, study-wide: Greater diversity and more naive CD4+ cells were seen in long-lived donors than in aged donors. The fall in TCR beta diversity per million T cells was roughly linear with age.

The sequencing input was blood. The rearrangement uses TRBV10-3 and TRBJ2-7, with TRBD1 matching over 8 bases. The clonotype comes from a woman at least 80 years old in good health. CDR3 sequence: CAIRGTGDYNEQYF. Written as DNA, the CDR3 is TGTGCCATCAGGGGGACAGGAGACTACAATGAGCAGTACTTC.